The T cell receptor (beta chain) under discussion was sequenced for a study of CD8 T cells in ankylosing spondylitis. Germline assignment: CDR1 KGHDR and CDR2 SFDVKD. The CDR3 is made up of 17 amino acids. The trim removed 4 bases at V and 4 bases at J, leaving 9 bases unmatched. TCRdb used MiXCR to reprocess the 5' RACE reads, holding one entry per CDR3 protein. This sample carries over 150,000 distinct CDR3 sequences, 15% to 20% of them seen once, and the ten largest clones take around 4%. This clonotype was counted ten times or more. The sample comprised blood, either unsorted or a sorted T cell fraction (not recorded which). The chain carries TRBV24-1 and TRBJ2-6, with 7 bases that match TRBD1. The sequence was collected from a male donor aged 5-29 years with ankylosing spondylitis or in good health (not recorded which). The CDR3 is CATSDPMTGSGANVLTF. In nucleotides, the CDR3 is TGTGCCACCAGTGACCCGATGACAGGGTCCGGGGCCAACGTCCTGACTTTC.